The present T cell receptor (beta chain) was sequenced within a study of T cells in Graves' hyperthyroidism and ophthalmopathy. Any patient presenting with uncontrolled infection, other autoimmune disease, pregnancy or lactation was left out. There are 15 residues in the CDR3. The germline gives CDR1 MNHEY, CDR2 SMNVEV (reference sequence). V was pared by 1 base and J by 3 bases, with 3 bases of the junction left unmatched. This clonotype showed up many times. The target antigen is unknown. The CDR3 regions of TCR beta were amplified from RNA transcripts. HTBI primers were the set used in a first-round RT-PCR of the TCR CDR3. TCRdb ran MiXCR on the multiplex PCR reads and lists one entry per CDR3 protein. The sample holds 650,000 to 700,000 distinct CDR3 sequences; around 15% are singletons and the top ten take 15% to 19%. Points from the study as a whole: Clonotypes that were expanded in thyroid above 0.001 mostly appeared in blood too. The model made its ophthalmopathy prediction, and onset followed a median about 6 months later. Ophthalmopathy was separated from stable hyperthyroidism by a 13 V-J model.

This TCR came from a man aged 50-60 years with Graves' hyperthyroidism. This rearrangement joins TRBV27 to TRBJ2-3; TRBD1 aligns across 8 bases. What was sequenced was blood. The CDR3 spells CASSLFGTGTDTQYF. The CDR3, as DNA: TGTGCCAGCAGTTTATTCGGGACAGGAACAGATACGCAGTATTTT.